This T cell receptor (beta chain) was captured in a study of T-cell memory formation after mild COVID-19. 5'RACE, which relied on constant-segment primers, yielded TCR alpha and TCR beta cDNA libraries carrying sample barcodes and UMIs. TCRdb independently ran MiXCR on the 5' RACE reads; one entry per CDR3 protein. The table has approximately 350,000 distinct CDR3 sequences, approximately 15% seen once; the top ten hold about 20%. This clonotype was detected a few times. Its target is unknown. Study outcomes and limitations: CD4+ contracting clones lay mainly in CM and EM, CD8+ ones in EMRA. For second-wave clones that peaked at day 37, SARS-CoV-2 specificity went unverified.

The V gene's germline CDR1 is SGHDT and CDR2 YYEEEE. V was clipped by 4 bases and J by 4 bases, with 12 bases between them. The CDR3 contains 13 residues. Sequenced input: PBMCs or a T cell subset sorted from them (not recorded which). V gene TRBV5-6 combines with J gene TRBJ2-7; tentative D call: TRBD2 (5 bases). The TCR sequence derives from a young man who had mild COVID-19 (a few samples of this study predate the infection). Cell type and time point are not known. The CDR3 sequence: CASSPRRSYEQYF. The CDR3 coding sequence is TGTGCCAGCAGCCCGAGGAGGTCGTACGAGCAGTACTTC.